Below, 6 T cell receptor beta chains from the same sample are listed, as sequenced in a study of blood T cells in healthy people across ages (dated by TCRdb to the mid-2010s). Libraries were prepared through 5' RACE. This sample was sequenced with an Illumina HiSeq 2500. A second PCR of 7 to 11 cycles was performed with a sample-barcoded 5' primer and a J-beta primer mix. TCRdb applied fastp at Q25 and MiXCR to the public reads, then kept only in-frame beta chains. Merged by CDR3 protein, the rows form single entries marked with the most common genes and DNA. This sample gives under 800,000 distinct CDR3 sequences in total; about 21% of them show up just once. 3.5% to 4% of the sample goes to the ten largest clones. The specimen sequenced was blood. The receptors stem from a man in his 70s in good health.

This clonotype was detected once. V and J are TRBV20-1 and TRBJ2-7; possibly TRBD1 for D (6 bases). The germline V and J ends were trimmed by 6 bases and 0 bases, with 18 bases remaining between them. CDR3 length equals 15 residues. Germline CDR1 reads DFQATT; CDR2 reads SNEGSKA (reference sequence). CDR3 sequence reads: CSAQIGQTNSYEQYF. In nucleotides, the CDR3 is TGCAGTGCACAGATTGGACAGACGAACTCCTACGAGCAGTACTTC.

This sequence joins TRBV6-5 and TRBJ2-5; possible D gene TRBD2, 5 bases. The CDR3 totals 15 residues. In germline, CDR1 is MNHEY, CDR2 SVGAGI. V was trimmed by 6 bases and J by 4 bases, leaving 18 bases between them. CDR3 residues: CASSSASRGGETQYF. The CDR3 DNA reads TGTGCCAGCAGCTCCGCTAGCCGAGGAGGAGAGACCCAGTACTTC.

This clonotype has a single count. The junction departs from germline at one end; a sequencing error may be responsible. The chain couples TRBV12-3 or TRBV12-4 to TRBJ1-2; 8 nucleotides agree with TRBD1. CDR3 length: 12 amino acids. This CDR3 is CASSYGQGGFTF. Written as DNA, the CDR3 is TGTGCCAGCAGTTACGGACAGGGTGGCTTCACCTTC.

This clonotype was picked up many times. The chain carries TRBV7-2 and TRBJ2-3; 7 nucleotides agree with TRBD2. The CDR3 runs to 15 residues. Germline CDR1 and CDR2: SGHTA and FQGNSA. Losses at the gene ends were 5 bases for V and 2 bases for J; bases not matched to a gene: 7. CDR3 amino acids: CASSLGAGHTDTQYF. Here the CDR3 DNA reads TGTGCCAGCAGCCTAGGAGCGGGGCACACAGATACGCAGTATTTT.

The chain joins TRBV7-2 to TRBJ2-7, with D perhaps matching TRBD2 (6 bases). Trimming removed 1 base at V and 3 bases at J, with 10 bases between. CDR1 is SGHTA and CDR2 is FQGNSA in the germline V gene. The CDR3 has 14 residues. The CDR3: CASSLVTSSYEQYF. CDR3 bases: TGTGCCAGCAGCTTAGTCACTAGCAGCTACGAGCAGTACTTC.

This clonotype was counted a few times. J is TRBJ2-1 and V is TRBV7-9, with 11 bases identical to TRBD2. The CDR3 contains 17 residues. The V gene end was trimmed by 1 base and the J gene end by 3 bases; junction bases not matched to a gene: 5. Germline V gene data show CDR1 as SEHNR and CDR2 as FQNEAQ (reference sequence). The CDR3 loop is CASSLGRGTSGYNEQFF. As DNA, the CDR3 is TGTGCCAGCAGCTTAGGTCGGGGGACTAGCGGCTACAATGAGCAGTTCTTC.